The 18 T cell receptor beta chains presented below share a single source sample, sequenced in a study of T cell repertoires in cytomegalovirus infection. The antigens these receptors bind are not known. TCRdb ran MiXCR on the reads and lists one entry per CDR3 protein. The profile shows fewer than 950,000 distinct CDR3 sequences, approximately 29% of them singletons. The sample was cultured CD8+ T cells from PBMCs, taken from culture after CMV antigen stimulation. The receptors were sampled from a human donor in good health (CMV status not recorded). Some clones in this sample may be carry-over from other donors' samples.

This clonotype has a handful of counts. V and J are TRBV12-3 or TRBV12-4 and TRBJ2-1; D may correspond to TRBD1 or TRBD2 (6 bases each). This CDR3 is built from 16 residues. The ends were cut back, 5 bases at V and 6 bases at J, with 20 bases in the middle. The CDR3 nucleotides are TGTGCCAGCAGTACCACCGGGGGCACCGTCGGCAATGAGCAGTTCTTC. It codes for CASSTTGGTVGNEQFF.

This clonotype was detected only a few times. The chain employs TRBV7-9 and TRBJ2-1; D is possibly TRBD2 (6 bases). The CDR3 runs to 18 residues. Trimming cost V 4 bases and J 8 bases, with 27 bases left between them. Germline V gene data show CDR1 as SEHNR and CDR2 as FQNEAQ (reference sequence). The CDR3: CASSSSATRDWANHEQFF. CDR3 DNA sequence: TGTGCCAGCAGCTCTAGTGCCACCCGGGACTGGGCGAACCATGAGCAGTTCTTC.

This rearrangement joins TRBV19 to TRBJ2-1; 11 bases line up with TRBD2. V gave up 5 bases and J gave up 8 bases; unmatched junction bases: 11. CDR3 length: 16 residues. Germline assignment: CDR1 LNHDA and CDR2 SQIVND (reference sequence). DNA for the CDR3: TGTGCCAGTAGTTCCTCTTTAGCGGGGGGGGTCTATGAGCAGTTCTTC. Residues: CASSSSLAGGVYEQFF. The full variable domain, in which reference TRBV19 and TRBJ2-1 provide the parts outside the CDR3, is DGGITQSPKYLFRKEGQNVTLSCEQNLNHDAMYWYRQDPGQGLRLIYYSQIVNDFQKGDIAEGYSVSREKKESFPLTVTSAQKNPTAFYLCASSSSLAGGVYEQFFGPGTRLTVL.

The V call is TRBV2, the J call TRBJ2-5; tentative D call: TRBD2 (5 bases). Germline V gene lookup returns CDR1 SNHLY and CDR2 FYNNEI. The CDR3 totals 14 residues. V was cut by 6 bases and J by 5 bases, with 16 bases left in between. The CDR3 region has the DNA TGTGCCAGCAGCCGGGATCCAGTTCGGGAGACCCAGTACTTC. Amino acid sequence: CASSRDPVRETQYF.

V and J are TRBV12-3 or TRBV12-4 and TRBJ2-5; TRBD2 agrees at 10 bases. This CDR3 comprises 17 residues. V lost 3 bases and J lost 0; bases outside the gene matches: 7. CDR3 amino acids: CASSLSSGGGYQETQYF. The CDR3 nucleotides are TGTGCCAGCAGTTTGTCCAGCGGGGGGGGGTACCAAGAGACCCAGTACTTC.

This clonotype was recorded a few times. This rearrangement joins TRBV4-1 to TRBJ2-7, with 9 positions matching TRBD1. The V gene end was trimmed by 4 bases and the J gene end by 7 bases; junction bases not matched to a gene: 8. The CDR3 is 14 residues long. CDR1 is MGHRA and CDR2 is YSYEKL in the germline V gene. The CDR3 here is CASSPGTGRREQYF. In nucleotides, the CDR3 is TGCGCCAGCAGCCCCGGGACAGGGCGTCGGGAGCAGTACTTC.

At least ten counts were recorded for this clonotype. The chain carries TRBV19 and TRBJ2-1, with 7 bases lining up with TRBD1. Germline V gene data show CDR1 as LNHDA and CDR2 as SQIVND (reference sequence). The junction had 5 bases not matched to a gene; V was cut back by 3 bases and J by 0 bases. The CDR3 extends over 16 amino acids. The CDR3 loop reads CASSISAGGSYNEQFF. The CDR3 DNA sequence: TGTGCCAGTAGTATTTCTGCAGGGGGCTCCTACAATGAGCAGTTCTTC.

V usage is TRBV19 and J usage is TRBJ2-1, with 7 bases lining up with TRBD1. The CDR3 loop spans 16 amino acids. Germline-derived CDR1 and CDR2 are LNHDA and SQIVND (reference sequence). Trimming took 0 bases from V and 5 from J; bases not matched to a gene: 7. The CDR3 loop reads CASSIDDRVYDNEQFF. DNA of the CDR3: TGTGCCAGTAGTATAGACGACAGGGTTTATGACAATGAGCAGTTCTTC. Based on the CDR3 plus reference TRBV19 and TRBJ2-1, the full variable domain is DGGITQSPKYLFRKEGQNVTLSCEQNLNHDAMYWYRQDPGQGLRLIYYSQIVNDFQKGDIAEGYSVSREKKESFPLTVTSAQKNPTAFYLCASSIDDRVYDNEQFFGPGTRLTVL.

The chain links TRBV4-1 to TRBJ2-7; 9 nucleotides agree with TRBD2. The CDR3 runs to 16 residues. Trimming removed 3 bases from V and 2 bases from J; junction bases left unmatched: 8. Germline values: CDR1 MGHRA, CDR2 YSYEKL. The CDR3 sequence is CASSQEGAGGPYEQYF. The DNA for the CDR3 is TGCGCCAGCAGCCAGGAAGGAGCGGGGGGCCCCTACGAGCAGTACTTC.

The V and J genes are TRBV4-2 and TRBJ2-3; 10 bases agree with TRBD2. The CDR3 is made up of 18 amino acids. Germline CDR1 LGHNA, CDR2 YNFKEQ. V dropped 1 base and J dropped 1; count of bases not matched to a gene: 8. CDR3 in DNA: TGTGCCAGCAGCCAAGCGCTCCGTAGCGGGGGGCGCACAGATACGCAGTATTTT. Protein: CASSQALRSGGRTDTQYF.

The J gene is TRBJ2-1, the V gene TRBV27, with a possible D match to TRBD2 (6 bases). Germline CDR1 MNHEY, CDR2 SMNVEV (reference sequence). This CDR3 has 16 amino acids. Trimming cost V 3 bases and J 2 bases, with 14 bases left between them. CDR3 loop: CASSLGYGTPYNEQFF. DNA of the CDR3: TGTGCCAGCAGTTTGGGGTACGGGACTCCCTACAATGAGCAGTTCTTC.

The chain's CDR3 is CVHGVGNEQFF. As DNA, the CDR3 is TGTGTCCATGGGGTGGGCAATGAGCAGTTCTTC. The chain has TRBV12-3 or TRBV12-4 and TRBJ2-1, with D unresolved. The CDR3 length is 11 residues.

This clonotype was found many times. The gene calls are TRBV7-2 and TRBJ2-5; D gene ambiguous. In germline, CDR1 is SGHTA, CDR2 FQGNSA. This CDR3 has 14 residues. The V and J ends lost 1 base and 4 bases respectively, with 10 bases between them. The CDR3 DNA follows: TGTGCCAGCAGCTTAGTTGGGCCGCGAGAGACCCAGTACTTC. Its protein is CASSLVGPRETQYF.

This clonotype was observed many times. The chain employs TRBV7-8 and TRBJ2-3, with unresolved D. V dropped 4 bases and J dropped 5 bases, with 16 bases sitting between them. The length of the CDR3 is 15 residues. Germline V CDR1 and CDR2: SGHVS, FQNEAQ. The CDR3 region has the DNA TGTGCCAGCAGCTCCGATGGTATTAGTCGAGATACGCAGTATTTT. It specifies CASSSDGISRDTQYF.

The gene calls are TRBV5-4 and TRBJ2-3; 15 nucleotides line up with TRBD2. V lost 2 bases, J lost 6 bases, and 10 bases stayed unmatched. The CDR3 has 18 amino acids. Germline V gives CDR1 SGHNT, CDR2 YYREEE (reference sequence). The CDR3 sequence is CASSLPHHGLAGGDTQYF. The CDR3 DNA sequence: TGTGCCAGCAGCTTACCTCACCACGGACTAGCGGGGGGGGATACGCAGTATTTT.

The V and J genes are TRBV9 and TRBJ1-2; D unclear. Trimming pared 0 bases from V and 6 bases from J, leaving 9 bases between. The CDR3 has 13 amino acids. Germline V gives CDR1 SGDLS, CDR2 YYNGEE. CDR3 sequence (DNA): TGTGCCAGCAGCGTAGCTGGGTCTAATGGCTACACCTTC. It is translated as CASSVAGSNGYTF. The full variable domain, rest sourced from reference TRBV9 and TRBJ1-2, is DSGVTQTPKHLITATGQRVTLRCSPRSGDLSVYWYQQSLDQGLQFLIQYYNGEERAKGNILERFSAQQFPDLHSELNLSSLELGDSALYFCASSVAGSNGYTFGSGTRLTVV.

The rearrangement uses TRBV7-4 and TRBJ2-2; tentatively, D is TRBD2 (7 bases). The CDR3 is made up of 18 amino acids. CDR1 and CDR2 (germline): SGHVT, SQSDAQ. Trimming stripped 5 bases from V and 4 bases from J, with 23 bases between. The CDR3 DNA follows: TGTGCCAGCAGCCTCCCTCACAAGGGGGGGGCAGGCACCGGGGAGCTGTTTTTT. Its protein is CASSLPHKGGAGTGELFF.

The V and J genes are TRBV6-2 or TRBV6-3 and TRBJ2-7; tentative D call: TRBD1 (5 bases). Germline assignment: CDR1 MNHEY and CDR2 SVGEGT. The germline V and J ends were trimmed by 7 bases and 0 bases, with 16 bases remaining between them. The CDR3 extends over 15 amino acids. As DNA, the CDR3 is TGTGCCAGCACCCTCTTCCCGGACACCTCCTACGAGCAGTACGTC. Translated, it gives CASTLFPDTSYEQYV.